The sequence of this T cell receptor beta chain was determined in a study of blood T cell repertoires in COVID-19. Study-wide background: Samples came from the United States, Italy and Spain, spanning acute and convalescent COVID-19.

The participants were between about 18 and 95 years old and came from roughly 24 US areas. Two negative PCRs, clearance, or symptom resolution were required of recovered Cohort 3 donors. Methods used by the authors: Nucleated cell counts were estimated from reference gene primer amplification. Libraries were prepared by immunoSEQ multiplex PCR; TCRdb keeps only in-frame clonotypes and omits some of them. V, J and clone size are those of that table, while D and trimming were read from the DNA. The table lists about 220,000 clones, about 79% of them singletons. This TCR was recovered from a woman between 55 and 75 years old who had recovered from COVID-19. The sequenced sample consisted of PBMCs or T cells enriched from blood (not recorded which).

The CDR3 nucleotides are TGTGCCAGCAGCTCACAGATTAGCGGGAGCGAAGAGACCCAGTACTTC. This sequence encodes CASSSQISGSEETQYF. This sequence joins TRBV7-2 and TRBJ2-5, with 9 positions matching TRBD2. Trimming cost V 4 bases and J 3 bases; bases outside gene matches: 9. The CDR3 consists of 16 residues. Germline lookup yields CDR1 SGHTA and CDR2 FQGNSA.